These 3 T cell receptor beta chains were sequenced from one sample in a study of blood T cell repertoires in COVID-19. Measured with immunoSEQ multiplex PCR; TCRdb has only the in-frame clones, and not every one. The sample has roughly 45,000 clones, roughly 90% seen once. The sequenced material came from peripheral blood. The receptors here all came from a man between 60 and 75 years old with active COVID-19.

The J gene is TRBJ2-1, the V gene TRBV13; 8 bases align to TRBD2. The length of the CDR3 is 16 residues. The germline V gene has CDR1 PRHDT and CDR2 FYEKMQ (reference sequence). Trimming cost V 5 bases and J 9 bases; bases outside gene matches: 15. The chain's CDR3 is CASSPRGTRSFIEQFF. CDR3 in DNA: TGTGCCAGCAGCCCTCGTGGGACTAGGTCCTTCATTGAGCAGTTCTTC.

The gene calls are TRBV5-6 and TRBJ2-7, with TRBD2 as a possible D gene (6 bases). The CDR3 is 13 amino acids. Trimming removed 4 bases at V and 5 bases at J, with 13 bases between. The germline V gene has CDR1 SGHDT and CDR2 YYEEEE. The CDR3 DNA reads TGTGCCAGCAGCCACCCCTCGGGGGACGAGCAGTACTTC. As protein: CASSHPSGDEQYF.

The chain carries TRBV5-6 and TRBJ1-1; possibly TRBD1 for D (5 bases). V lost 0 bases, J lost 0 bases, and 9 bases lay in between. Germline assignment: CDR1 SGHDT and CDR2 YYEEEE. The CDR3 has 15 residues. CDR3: CASSLGQYMNTEAFF. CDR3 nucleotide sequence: TGTGCCAGCAGCTTGGGACAGTACATGAACACTGAAGCTTTCTTT.